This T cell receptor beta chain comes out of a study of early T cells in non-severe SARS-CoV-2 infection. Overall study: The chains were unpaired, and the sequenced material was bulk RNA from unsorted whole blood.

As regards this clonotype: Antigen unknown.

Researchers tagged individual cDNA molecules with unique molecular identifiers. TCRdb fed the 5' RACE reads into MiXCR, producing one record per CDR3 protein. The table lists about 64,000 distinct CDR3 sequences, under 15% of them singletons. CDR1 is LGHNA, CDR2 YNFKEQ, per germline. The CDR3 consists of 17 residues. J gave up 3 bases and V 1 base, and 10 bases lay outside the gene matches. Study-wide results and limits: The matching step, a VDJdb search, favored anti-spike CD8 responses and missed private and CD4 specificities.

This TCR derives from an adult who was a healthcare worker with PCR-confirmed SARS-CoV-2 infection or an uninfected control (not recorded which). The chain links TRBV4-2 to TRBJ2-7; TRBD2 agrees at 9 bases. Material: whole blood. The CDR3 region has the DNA TGTGCCAGCAGCCAAGGGGGCTTAGCGGGGGACGACTACGAGCAGTACTTC. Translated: CASSQGGLAGDDYEQYF.